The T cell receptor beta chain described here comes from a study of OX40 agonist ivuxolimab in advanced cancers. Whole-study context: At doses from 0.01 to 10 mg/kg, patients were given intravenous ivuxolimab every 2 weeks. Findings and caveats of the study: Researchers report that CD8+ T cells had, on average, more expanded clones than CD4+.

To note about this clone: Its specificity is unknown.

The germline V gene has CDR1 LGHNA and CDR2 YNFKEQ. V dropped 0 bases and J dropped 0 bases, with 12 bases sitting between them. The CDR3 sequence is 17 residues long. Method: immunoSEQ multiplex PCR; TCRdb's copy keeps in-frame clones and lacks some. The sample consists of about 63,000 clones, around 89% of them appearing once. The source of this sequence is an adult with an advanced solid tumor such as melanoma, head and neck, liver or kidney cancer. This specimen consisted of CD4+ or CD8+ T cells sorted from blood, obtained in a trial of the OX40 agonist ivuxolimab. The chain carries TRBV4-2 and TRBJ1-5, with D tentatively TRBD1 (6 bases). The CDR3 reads CASSQEGADYSNQPQHF. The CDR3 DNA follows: TGTGCCAGCAGCCAAGAGGGGGCAGATTATAGCAATCAGCCCCAGCATTTT.